This T cell receptor delta chain derives from a study of gamma-delta T cells after stem cell transplantation. The CDR3 has 16 residues. CDR1 and CDR2 (germline): GEAIGNYY, EKD. Trimming at V came to 4 bases and at J to 0 bases, leaving 10 bases not matched to a gene. By proportion, this clone is large. Other DNA sequences in this specimen translate into the identical CDR3. TCRdb fed the RT-PCR reads into CATT to redo clone calling. The repertoire consists of 2,500 to 3,500 delta-chain clones, with around 1.7% occurring once and the leading ten covering more than 25%. Sequencing was performed on gamma-delta T cells. This TCR derives from a human donor. It is not recorded whose cells these are; they may come from a transplant donor. J is TRDJ1 and V is TRDV2, with 7 bases fitting TRDD3. In nucleotides, the CDR3 is TGTGCCTGTGATGAGGTACTGGGGACTTACACCGATAAACTCATCTTT. Amino acids: CACDEVLGTYTDKLIF.